This T cell receptor (beta chain) emerged from a study of graft-versus-host responses after intestinal transplantation. Across the study: Following induction with anti-thymocyte globulin, all recipients were given tacrolimus and steroids for about 3 years. General study results and limits: GvH clones occurred in recipient marrow; some first appeared in ileum or blood. Levels of circulating GvH clones at their peak were associated with early post-transplant HvG declines.

CDR3 length equals 11 residues. The V end lost 4 bases, the J end lost 4 bases, and 2 bases lay between the germline ends. The germline CDR1 and CDR2 sequences are MNHNS and SASEGT. Assay: immunoSEQ multiplex PCR; the TCRdb copy retains only in-frame clones and omits some. The table records 30,000 to 45,000 clones, roughly four fifths of them present only once. As concerns this clone: What it binds is unknown.

The V call is TRBV6-1, the J call TRBJ2-1; D is ambiguous. This clonotype was sampled from a human patient who received an intestinal transplant, so some T cells may come from the graft donor. The sample in question was PBMCs, obtained roughly 34 months after transplant. The DNA for the CDR3 is TGTGCCAGCAGTGTGTACAATGAGCAGTTCTTC. Its protein is CASSVYNEQFF.